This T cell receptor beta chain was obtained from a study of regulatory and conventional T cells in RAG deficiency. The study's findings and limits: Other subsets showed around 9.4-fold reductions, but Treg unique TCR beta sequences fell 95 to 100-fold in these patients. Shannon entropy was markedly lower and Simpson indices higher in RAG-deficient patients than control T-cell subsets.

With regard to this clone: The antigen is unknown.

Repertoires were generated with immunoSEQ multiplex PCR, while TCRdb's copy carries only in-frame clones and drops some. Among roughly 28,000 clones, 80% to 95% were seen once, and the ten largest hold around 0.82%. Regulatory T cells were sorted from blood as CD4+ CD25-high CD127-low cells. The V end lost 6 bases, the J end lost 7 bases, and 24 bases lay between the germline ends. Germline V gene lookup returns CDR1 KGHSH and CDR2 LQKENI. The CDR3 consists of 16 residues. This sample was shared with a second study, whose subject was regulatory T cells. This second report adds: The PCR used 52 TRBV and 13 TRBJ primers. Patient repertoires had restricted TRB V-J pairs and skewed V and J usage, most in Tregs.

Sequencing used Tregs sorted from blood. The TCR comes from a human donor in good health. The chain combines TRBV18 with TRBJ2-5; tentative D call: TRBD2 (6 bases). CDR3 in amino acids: CASSLGGSGQASTQYF. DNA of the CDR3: TGTGCCAGCTCCCTCGGGGGTAGCGGCCAGGCTTCGACCCAGTACTTC.